The 11 T cell receptor beta chains below come from one sample, sequenced in a study of OX40 agonist ivuxolimab in advanced cancers. Assay used: immunoSEQ multiplex PCR; TCRdb lists only in-frame clones, some missing. The sample shows tens of thousands of clones, approximately 87% of them seen only once. This material consisted of CD4+ or CD8+ T cells sorted from blood, taken in a trial of the OX40 agonist ivuxolimab. Source of these receptors: an adult with an advanced solid tumor such as melanoma, head and neck, liver or kidney cancer.

The rearrangement uses TRBV18 and TRBJ2-3; 7 nucleotides line up with TRBD2. The germline V gene encodes CDR1 KGHSH and CDR2 LQKENI. The J segment lost 6 bases and the V segment lost 3 bases, leaving 9 bases of the junction unmatched. The CDR3 has 15 residues. The CDR3 DNA is TGTGCCAGCTCACCCTCAGAAGTTAGCGGGGATACGCAGTATTTT. Translated, it gives CASSPSEVSGDTQYF.

V is TRBV10-1 and J is TRBJ2-6; 12 bases map to TRBD1. CDR1 is WNHNN and CDR2 is SYGVQD in the germline V gene (reference sequence). The CDR3 extends over 18 amino acids. Unmatched junction bases numbered 10, after V lost 8 bases and J lost 2 bases. The CDR3 loop reads CASSSLGQGATGANVLTF. The DNA of the CDR3 is TGCGCCAGCTCCTCGCTGGGACAGGGGGCCACTGGGGCCAACGTCCTGACTTTC.

J is TRBJ2-1 and V is TRBV5-1, with 7 bases matching TRBD2. Trimming removed 0 bases from V and 4 bases from J; junction bases left unmatched: 4. The CDR3 covers 15 residues. CDR1 SGHRS and CDR2 YFSETQ come from the germline V gene. CDR3 bases: TGCGCCAGCAGCTTGGAAGCGGGAAAATACAATGAGCAGTTCTTC. Translating it yields CASSLEAGKYNEQFF.

The V gene is TRBV4-3, the J gene TRBJ2-5; no definite D call. There are 16 residues in the CDR3. V was shortened by 0 bases and J by 2 bases, with 13 bases between the two germline ends. Per the germline V gene, CDR1 is LGHNA and CDR2 is YSLEER. The chain's CDR3 is CASSQDIGSTQETQYF. As DNA, the CDR3 is TGCGCCAGCAGCCAAGATATTGGAAGCACTCAAGAGACCCAGTACTTC.

As regards this clone: The same CDR3 arises from other DNA sequences in this sample as well. This rearrangement joins TRBV5-1 to TRBJ2-1; 14 bases are shared with TRBD2. This CDR3 is 16 amino acids long. CDR1 and CDR2 (germline): SGHRS, YFSETQ. J was trimmed by 2 bases and V by 5 bases; bases with no gene match: 3. CDR3 sequence: CASSGTSGGTYNEQFF. DNA for the CDR3: TGCGCCAGCAGTGGGACTAGCGGGGGTACCTACAATGAGCAGTTCTTC.

V gene TRBV2 combines with J gene TRBJ1-1; D call uncertain. Germline assignment: CDR1 SNHLY and CDR2 FYNNEI. Trimming pared 1 base from V and 1 base from J, leaving 10 bases between. This CDR3 region has 15 residues. The CDR3 loop reads CASSEERVGNTEAFF. The CDR3 DNA reads as TGTGCCAGCAGTGAAGAGAGGGTTGGGAACACTGAAGCTTTCTTT.

The CDR3 region has the DNA TGTGCCAGCAGCTTAGTAAACGGACTTGAGCAGTTCTTC. This gives the protein CASSLVNGLEQFF. This chain links TRBV7-9 with TRBJ2-1; TRBD2 is a possible D gene (5 bases). Germline-derived CDR1 and CDR2 are SEHNR and FQNEAQ (reference sequence). V shed 1 base and J shed 9 bases, with 10 bases lying between them. CDR3 size: 13 residues.

The chain uses TRBV7-9 and TRBJ1-2; a possible D gene is TRBD1 (5 bases). This CDR3 comprises 16 residues. From germline, CDR1 is SEHNR and CDR2 FQNEAQ (reference sequence). Trimming took off 1 base at V and 1 base at J, with 13 bases between the two ends. Here the CDR3 reads CASSLGTKYDNYGYTF. The DNA for the CDR3 is TGTGCCAGCAGCTTAGGGACAAAATATGATAACTATGGCTACACCTTC.

V usage is TRBV6-4 and J usage is TRBJ1-3; no firm D call. Looked up from germline, CDR1 is MRHNA and CDR2 is SNTAGT. The CDR3 runs 14 residues. V was clipped by 7 bases and J by 0 bases, with 10 bases between them. The CDR3 loop is CASKPESSGNTIYF. CDR3 in DNA: TGTGCCAGCAAGCCGGAGAGCTCTGGAAACACCATATATTTT.

Only one count was recorded for this clone. The chain carries TRBV9 and TRBJ1-5, with D possibly matching TRBD1 (5 bases). Per the germline V gene, CDR1 is SGDLS and CDR2 is YYNGEE. The germline V and J ends were trimmed by 0 bases and 4 bases, with 5 bases remaining between them. The CDR3 extends over 13 amino acids. The CDR3 loop is CASSVGQNQPQHF. The CDR3 DNA follows: TGTGCCAGCAGCGTAGGACAGAATCAGCCCCAGCATTTT.

CDR3 coding DNA: TGTGCCAGTAGTAGTGCAGACGAGCAGTTCTTC. It specifies CASSSADEQFF. V is TRBV19 and J is TRBJ2-1; no clear D. Germline-derived CDR1 and CDR2 are LNHDA and SQIVND (reference sequence). The CDR3 totals 11 residues. V gave up 4 bases and J gave up 10 bases, with 8 bases separating them. The full variable domain, its missing parts supplied by reference TRBV19 and TRBJ2-1, is DGGITQSPKYLFRKEGQNVTLSCEQNLNHDAMYWYRQDPGQGLRLIYYSQIVNDFQKGDIAEGYSVSREKKESFPLTVTSAQKNPTAFYLCASSSADEQFFGPGTRLTVL.